The table lists the clone carrying this TCR beta chain with a count of one. The data stem from a study of blood T cells in healthy people across ages. Germline CDR1 and CDR2: SGHTA and FQGNSA. This CDR3 comprises 19 residues. V shed 5 bases and J 2 bases; nucleotides not matched to a gene: 16. Combining a sample-barcoded 5' primer with a J-beta primer mix, a second PCR ran for roughly 7 to 11 cycles. Each CDR3 protein is one row after TCRdb ran MiXCR on the 5' RACE reads. There are some 920,000 distinct CDR3 sequences in the sample; roughly 47% occur only once, and roughly a fifth lies in the top ten.

The sequence came from a woman aged 60-75 years in good health. The genes are TRBV7-2 and TRBJ2-3; 10 bases line up with TRBD2. Sequencing used blood. The CDR3 here is CASSLGGLAGVGATDTQYF. CDR3 coding DNA: TGTGCCAGCAGCCTGGGGGGGCTAGCGGGAGTAGGAGCCACAGATACGCAGTATTTT.